The next 6 T cell receptor beta chains were all read from a single sample in a study of blood T cell repertoires in COVID-19. Clones were read by immunoSEQ multiplex PCR, and TCRdb kept only the in-frame ones, dropping some. Of a few hundred thousand clones detected, about 89% appear once; the ten largest clones hold about 3%. Sequences were obtained from peripheral blood. Receptor source: a woman aged 25 to 39 with COVID-19, enrolled during active disease.

The J gene is TRBJ2-1, the V gene TRBV7-9, with a weak D call TRBD2 (6 bases). This CDR3 is 16 amino acids long. The germline V gene encodes CDR1 SEHNR and CDR2 FQNEAQ (reference sequence). The V end lost 5 bases, the J end lost 1 base, and 15 bases lay between the germline ends. As DNA, the CDR3 is TGTGCCAGCAGCCCCACGGCTAGCGCATCCTACAATGAGCAGTTCTTC. Its protein is CASSPTASASYNEQFF.

V gene TRBV6-2 or TRBV6-3 combines with J gene TRBJ2-1; 8 bases fit TRBD2. This CDR3 contains 14 residues. The trim removed 2 bases at V and 5 bases at J, leaving 2 bases unmatched. The germline gives CDR1 MNHEY, CDR2 SVGEGT. CDR3 coding DNA: TGTGCCAGCAGTTACAGCGGGGGAAACAATGAGCAGTTCTTC. This gives the protein CASSYSGGNNEQFF.

V usage is TRBV7-9 and J usage is TRBJ2-1; TRBD2 agrees at 11 bases. The germline CDR1 and CDR2 sequences are SEHNR and FQNEAQ (reference sequence). The CDR3 is 15 residues long. The trim removed 5 bases at V and 6 bases at J, leaving 6 bases unmatched. This CDR3 reads CASSRLAGGINEQFF. The CDR3 nucleotides are TGTGCCAGCAGCCGGCTAGCGGGGGGAATCAATGAGCAGTTCTTC.

The V call is TRBV7-2, the J call TRBJ2-1; TRBD2 aligns across 12 bases. The V gene's germline CDR1 is SGHTA and CDR2 FQGNSA. The junction had 9 bases not matched to a gene; V was cut back by 5 bases and J by 4 bases. The CDR3 spans 17 residues. CDR3 protein: CASSPRTSGAFYNEQFF. In nucleotides, the CDR3 is TGTGCCAGCAGCCCCCGGACTAGCGGGGCCTTTTACAATGAGCAGTTCTTC.

The rearrangement uses TRBV2 and TRBJ1-5, with TRBD1 as a possible D gene (6 bases). Germline V CDR1 and CDR2: SNHLY, FYNNEI. The ends were cut back, 6 bases at V and 6 bases at J, with 12 bases in the middle. CDR3 length: 13 residues. The CDR3 is CASSQQGSQPQHF. The CDR3 region has the DNA TGTGCCAGCAGCCAACAGGGAAGTCAGCCCCAGCATTTT.

The J gene is TRBJ2-5, the V gene TRBV7-6, with TRBD2 identical over 9 bases. The CDR3 totals 16 residues. V shed 1 base, J shed 2 bases, and the junction held 5 bases outside the gene matches. CDR1 is SGHVS and CDR2 is FNYEAQ in the germline V gene. The CDR3 DNA follows: TGTGCCAGCAGCTTAGTGGCGGCGGGGGGGCAAGAGACCCAGTACTTC. Residues: CASSLVAAGGQETQYF.